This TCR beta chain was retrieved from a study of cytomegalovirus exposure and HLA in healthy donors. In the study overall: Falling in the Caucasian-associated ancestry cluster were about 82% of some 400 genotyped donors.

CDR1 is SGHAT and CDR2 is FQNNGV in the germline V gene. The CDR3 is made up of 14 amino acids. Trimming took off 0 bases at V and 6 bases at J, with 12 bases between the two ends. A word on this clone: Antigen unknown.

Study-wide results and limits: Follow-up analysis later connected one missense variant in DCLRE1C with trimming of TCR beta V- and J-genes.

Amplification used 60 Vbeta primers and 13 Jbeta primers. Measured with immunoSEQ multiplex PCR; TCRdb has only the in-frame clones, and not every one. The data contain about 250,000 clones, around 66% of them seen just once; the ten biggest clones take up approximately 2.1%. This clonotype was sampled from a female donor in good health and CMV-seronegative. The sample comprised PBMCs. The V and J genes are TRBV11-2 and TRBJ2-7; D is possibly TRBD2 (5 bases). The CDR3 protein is CASSLDPGKSEQYF. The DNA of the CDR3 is TGTGCCAGCAGCTTAGATCCGGGAAAAAGCGAGCAGTACTTC.